These T cell receptor beta chains were read from a single sample in a study of T cells in localized non-small cell lung cancer. Libraries were prepared by immunoSEQ multiplex PCR; TCRdb keeps only in-frame clonotypes and omits some of them. Of under 35,000 clones in the sample, approximately 90% are singletons; the top ten hold roughly 12%. The sequenced sample was peripheral blood mononuclear cells, obtained before any cancer treatment. These receptors all stem from a female donor of 60 years or more with stage II lung adenocarcinoma. The CDR3 runs from the conserved cysteine through the conserved F or W. D genes are given only for firm matches. A row's size may be missing; if present it is once, few, many or a size class.

cdr3_nt	cdr3_aa	d_call	v_call	clone_size	cdr3_length	j_call
TGTGCCAGCAATCCAGGGGGCACGGGTCAGCCCCAGCATTTT	CASNPGGTGQPQHF	TRBD1	TRBV28	NA	14	TRBJ1-5
TGTGCCAGTAGTAAATGGGTAGCTGGGGCCAACGTCCTGACTTTC	CASSKWVAGANVLTF	NA	TRBV19	NA	15	TRBJ2-6
TGTGCCAGCTCACCAATTGACAGGGCGAACACCGGGGAGCTGTTTTTT	CASSPIDRANTGELFF	TRBD1	TRBV18	NA	16	TRBJ2-2
TGTGCCAGCAGGGGCGACAGGTTGGGAGACACTGAAGCTTTCTTT	CASRGDRLGDTEAFF	NA	TRBV6-6	NA	15	TRBJ1-1
TGTGCCAGCAGCCGACGGGGGGTCACAGATACGCAGTATTTT	CASSRRGVTDTQYF	TRBD2	TRBV7-2	NA	14	TRBJ2-3
TGTGCCAGCAGTTTACAGGGGGCGAACTACGAGCAGTACTTC	CASSLQGANYEQYF	TRBD1	TRBV27	large	14	TRBJ2-7
TGCGCCAGCAGCTTTCCCCCTTCCGGGACATCAGCCGACACCGGGGAGCTGTTTTTT	CASSFPPSGTSADTGELFF	NA	TRBV5-1	NA	19	TRBJ2-2
TGTGCCAGCAGCTTGGAGGTTTGGGGGCAAGGGGAGCAGTTCTTC	CASSLEVWGQGEQFF	NA	TRBV5-4	NA	15	TRBJ2-1
TGCGCCAGCAGCCTAAGTGTTAACTATGGCTACACCTTC	CASSLSVNYGYTF	NA	TRBV4-3	once	13	TRBJ1-2
TGTGCCAGCAGAGGGGGCAGGTACCAAGAGACCCAGTACTTC	CASRGGRYQETQYF	TRBD1	TRBV5-4	NA	14	TRBJ2-5
TGCGCCAGCAGCCAAAATTTCCGGCCGACCTCTAACTATGGCTACACCTTC	CASSQNFRPTSNYGYTF	NA	TRBV4-1	NA	17	TRBJ1-2
TGCGCCAGCAGAGCGGGACAGGGGCTCTACGAGCAGTACTTC	CASRAGQGLYEQYF	TRBD1	TRBV10-2	NA	14	TRBJ2-7
TGTGCCAGCAGCGAAGATACGCCCGGTCAAGCTTTCTTT	CASSEDTPGQAFF	NA	TRBV2	NA	13	TRBJ1-1
TGTGCCAGCAGCTTAGAAGTCACGGGGGAAGCTTTCTTT	CASSLEVTGEAFF	NA	TRBV7-9	NA	13	TRBJ1-1
TGTGCCAGCACCCCTCGGATCACCGGGGAGCTGTTTTTT	CASTPRITGELFF	NA	TRBV6-5	NA	13	TRBJ2-2
TGTGCCAGCAGCGTCCAAATGAGGGGGACAGGGAATGGCTACACCTTC	CASSVQMRGTGNGYTF	TRBD1	TRBV9	NA	16	TRBJ1-2
TGTGCCAGTACCGGGCCGGATAGCAATCAGCCCCAGCATTTT	CASTGPDSNQPQHF	NA	TRBV6-1	NA	14	TRBJ1-5
TGTGCCAGCAGCCCTACGGGACTCCAAGAGACCCAGTACTTC	CASSPTGLQETQYF	NA	TRBV7-3	few	14	TRBJ2-5
TGTGCCAGCACCCTAACACGGGCCGACCATTCACCCCTCCACTTT	CASTLTRADHSPLHF	NA	TRBV7-2	NA	15	TRBJ1-6
TGCGCCAGCAGCTTGACAGGGGACGGGTCTCAGCCCCAGCATTTT	CASSLTGDGSQPQHF	TRBD1	TRBV5-1	NA	15	TRBJ1-5
TGTGCCAGTAGTATAGATCGTCGACAGGGAGGCAATCAGCCCCAGCATTTT	CASSIDRRQGGNQPQHF	TRBD1	TRBV19	NA	17	TRBJ1-5
TGTGCCTGGAGTGTACTCAACGGGGTTAGGGAGCAGTACTTC	CAWSVLNGVREQYF	NA	TRBV30	NA	14	TRBJ2-7
TGTGCCAGCAGCGTAGACGAGCGGGGGTACAATGAGCAGTTCTTC	CASSVDERGYNEQFF	TRBD2	TRBV9	NA	15	TRBJ2-1
TGCGCCAGCAGCCTGACTAGCGGCCCCTGGGATGAGCAGTTCTTC	CASSLTSGPWDEQFF	TRBD2	TRBV5-1	NA	15	TRBJ2-1
TGTGCCAGCAGCAGTTGGGGACTCGAGGATGAGCAGTTCTTC	CASSSWGLEDEQFF	NA	TRBV5-8	NA	14	TRBJ2-1
TGTGCCAGCAGCTTAGTCAGGGGTCTCGGCTACACCTTC	CASSLVRGLGYTF	NA	TRBV7-8	NA	13	TRBJ1-2
TGCGCCAGCAGTCGCGGGACAAGAGAGACCCAGTACTTC	CASSRGTRETQYF	NA	TRBV10-1	NA	13	TRBJ2-5
TGTGCCAGCAGCTCCGGGGGTCCCCTCTACGAGCAGTACTTC	CASSSGGPLYEQYF	NA	TRBV9	NA	14	TRBJ2-7
TGTGCCAGCAGTTTAAGACCCAATAACTATGGCTACACCTTC	CASSLRPNNYGYTF	NA	TRBV6-1	NA	14	TRBJ1-2
TGTGCCAGCAGTTTGGGACCCATCAATCAGCCCCAGCATTTT	CASSLGPINQPQHF	NA	TRBV27	NA	14	TRBJ1-5
TGCGCCAGCAGCTGGGACAGGGGTTATGGCTACACCTTC	CASSWDRGYGYTF	TRBD1	TRBV5-1	few	13	TRBJ1-2
TGTGCCAGCTCGGGGCAGGGGGGAGAGACCCAGTACTTC	CASSGQGGETQYF	NA	TRBV2	once	13	TRBJ2-5
TGCGCCAGCAGCTCTACCCGGGACAGGGGAGGAGAGACCCAGTACTTC	CASSSTRDRGGETQYF	TRBD1	TRBV5-1	once	16	TRBJ2-5
TGCGCCAGCAGCGCCCGAACCGCCCAGGAGGAGACCCAGTACTTC	CASSARTAQEETQYF	NA	TRBV5-1	NA	15	TRBJ2-5
TGTGCCAGCCGGCCGTGGGGCCGGGGAAACTACGAGCAGTACTTC	CASRPWGRGNYEQYF	NA	TRBV11-2	few	15	TRBJ2-7
TGTGCCAGCATTCGGGGAGTGCGTCGGAACACTGAAGCTTTCTTT	CASIRGVRRNTEAFF	NA	TRBV28	NA	15	TRBJ1-1
TGTGCCACCCTGTTCCGGCCCCATGAAGCTTTCTTT	CATLFRPHEAFF	NA	TRBV28	NA	12	TRBJ1-1
TGTGCCAGCAGCGTAGGGAGCTCTGGAAACACCATATATTTT	CASSVGSSGNTIYF	NA	TRBV9	NA	14	TRBJ1-3
TGTGCCAGCAGCTTAGGGGTTTCGGGACAGAAGGAAAAACTGTTTTTT	CASSLGVSGQKEKLFF	TRBD1	TRBV13	NA	16	TRBJ1-4
TGCGCCAGCAGCCCAGCGGCCAACTCTGGAAACACCATATATTTT	CASSPAANSGNTIYF	NA	TRBV4-3	once	15	TRBJ1-3
TGTGCCAGCAGCTTAGCGCCCCGGGGTGGCGGCCCCTACGAGCAGTACTTC	CASSLAPRGGGPYEQYF	NA	TRBV7-2	NA	17	TRBJ2-7
TGCAGTGCTAGCCCTGCCTCCGAGCAGTACTTC	CSASPASEQYF	NA	TRBV20-1	once	11	TRBJ2-7
TGTGCCAGCAGCTTAGCAGGAGGCTTAAATGGCTACACCTTC	CASSLAGGLNGYTF	NA	TRBV7-2	NA	14	TRBJ1-2
TGTGCCAGCAGCTCCAACAGGGGGGGACCCCAAGAGACCCAGTACTTC	CASSSNRGGPQETQYF	NA	TRBV5-6	NA	16	TRBJ2-5
TGTGCCAGCAGTTTTTTTCAGGCGAATAATTCACCCCTCCACTTT	CASSFFQANNSPLHF	NA	TRBV27	NA	15	TRBJ1-6
TGTGCCAGCAGCCCGGGACAGGGGGCCGAGACCCAGTACTTC	CASSPGQGAETQYF	TRBD1	TRBV6-6	NA	14	TRBJ2-5
TGTGCCAGCAGTCAATTGAGGTGGGGTGACTATGGCTACACCTTC	CASSQLRWGDYGYTF	NA	TRBV28	NA	15	TRBJ1-2
TGCGCCAGCAGCCCCCCGACAGGGAATTACTATGGCTACACCTTC	CASSPPTGNYYGYTF	TRBD1	TRBV4-1	NA	15	TRBJ1-2
TGCGCCAGCAGCTTCCCTAGGGACGGGTCCTACGAGCAGTACTTC	CASSFPRDGSYEQYF	NA	TRBV5-1	NA	15	TRBJ2-7
TGTGCCAGCAGTGGAACAGCCAACTATGGCTACACCTTC	CASSGTANYGYTF	NA	TRBV27	NA	13	TRBJ1-2
TGTGCCAGCAGTGTAGAAGCGGGGGGGCTGGATGAGCAGTTCTTC	CASSVEAGGLDEQFF	TRBD2	TRBV2	NA	15	TRBJ2-1
TGTGCCAGCAGTTCCCAGGGTAGGAGCTCCTACGAGCAGTACTTC	CASSSQGRSSYEQYF	NA	TRBV27	NA	15	TRBJ2-7
TGTGCCAGCAATCCTAGCGGGGTTTCCTACGAGCAGTACTTC	CASNPSGVSYEQYF	TRBD2	TRBV28	NA	14	TRBJ2-7
TGTGCCAGCTCACGGGGTGAGCGGGGGTCCGCGGAAGAGACCCAGTACTTC	CASSRGERGSAEETQYF	TRBD2	TRBV18	NA	17	TRBJ2-5